The 14 T cell receptor beta chains reported below all come from one sample, sequenced in a study of blood T cell repertoires in COVID-19. Assay used: immunoSEQ multiplex PCR; TCRdb lists only in-frame clones, some missing. The table shows around 250,000 clones, with over 80% occurring only once. Sequenced: peripheral blood. The receptors shown here come from a woman aged 40 to 55 who had recovered from COVID-19.

The V gene is TRBV7-9, the J gene TRBJ1-2; the match to TRBD1 covers 11 bases. V lost 5 bases, J lost 0 bases, and 11 bases stayed unmatched. The CDR3 sequence is 18 residues long. Germline V gene data show CDR1 as SEHNR and CDR2 as FQNEAQ (reference sequence). For the CDR3, the DNA is TGTGCCAGCAGCGCGGACAGGGGGCGAGTGGGAGCTAACTATGGCTACACCTTC. It encodes CASSADRGRVGANYGYTF.

The rearrangement uses TRBV15 and TRBJ1-6; TRBD1 might be the D (6 bases). Trimming cost V 5 bases and J 4 bases, with 15 bases left between them. CDR3 length equals 16 residues. CDR1 is LNHNV, CDR2 YYDKDF, per germline (reference sequence). DNA for the CDR3: TGTGCCACCAGCGGAGGAGGGGGGGCTTATAATTCACCCCTCCACTTT. Residues: CATSGGGGAYNSPLHF.

V is TRBV7-9 and J is TRBJ1-4, with 10 bases aligning to TRBD1. The CDR3 loop spans 15 amino acids. Germline lookup yields CDR1 SEHNR and CDR2 FQNEAQ (reference sequence). V shed 5 bases and J 7 bases; nucleotides not matched to a gene: 7. Here the CDR3 reads CASSPGTGVVEKLFF. CDR3 coding DNA: TGTGCCAGCAGCCCTGGGACAGGGGTCGTTGAAAAACTGTTTTTT. Looking up the rest from reference TRBV7-9 and TRBJ1-4 gives the full variable domain: DTGVSQNPRHKITKRGQNVTFRCDPISEHNRLYWYRQTLGQGPEFLTYFQNEAQLEKSRLLSDRFSAERPKGSFSTLEIQRTEQGDSAMYLCASSPGTGVVEKLFFGSGTQLSVL.

This clone has a single count. V is TRBV6-5 and J is TRBJ1-4, with 9 bases that match TRBD1. V lost 5 bases to trimming and J lost 7 bases; unmatched junction nucleotides: 8. Germline V gene lookup returns CDR1 MNHEY and CDR2 SVGAGI. The CDR3 runs to 15 residues. The CDR3 loop is CASSRLGQGSEKLFF. The CDR3 DNA reads TGTGCCAGCAGTCGGCTAGGACAGGGGAGTGAAAAACTGTTTTTT.

V is TRBV29-1 and J is TRBJ2-3, with D perhaps TRBD2 (5 bases). Trimming removed 6 bases at V and 3 bases at J, with 19 bases between. This CDR3 contains 15 residues. The germline gives CDR1 SQVTM, CDR2 ANQGSEA. DNA of the CDR3: TGCAGCGTCAACTTTGGAGGCGCGGGTACAGATACGCAGTATTTT. Translation gives CSVNFGGAGTDTQYF.

This clone occurred a few times. The chain combines TRBV6-5 with TRBJ1-4; 7 positions agree with TRBD1. The CDR3 is made up of 11 amino acids. CDR1 and CDR2 from the germline V gene are MNHEY and SVGAGI. After removal of 6 bases from V and 12 bases from J, the junction contained 4 bases not matched to a gene. The CDR3: CASRTGPQLFF. The CDR3 DNA reads as TGTGCCAGCAGGACAGGGCCTCAACTGTTTTTT.

In DNA, the CDR3 is TGTGCCAGCGAAAGTAGGGGCAGCCGCTATGGCTACACCTTC. Encoded protein: CASESRGSRYGYTF. This chain links TRBV7-2 with TRBJ1-2, with a possible D match to TRBD1 (5 bases). V was trimmed by 8 bases and J by 4 bases, leaving 17 bases between them. The CDR3 is 14 amino acids. From germline, CDR1 is SGHTA and CDR2 FQGNSA.

The chain is built from TRBV2 and TRBJ2-4, with unresolved D. V gave up 2 bases and J gave up 5 bases, with 4 bases separating them. Germline loops: CDR1 SNHLY, CDR2 FYNNEI. This CDR3 is built from 12 residues. The DNA for the CDR3 is TGTGCCAGCAGTGAACGGGAAAACATTCAGTACTTC. This gives the protein CASSERENIQYF.

V usage is TRBV4-1 and J usage is TRBJ2-1; TRBD1 matches 10 bases. The germline V gene encodes CDR1 MGHRA and CDR2 YSYEKL. With 2 bases clipped from V and 0 bases from J, the junction kept 4 bases outside the gene matches. This CDR3 region has 17 residues. CDR3 sequence reads: CASSQFGDRGSYNEQFF. The CDR3 bases are TGCGCCAGCAGCCAATTTGGGGACAGGGGCTCCTACAATGAGCAGTTCTTC.

The V call is TRBV2, the J call TRBJ1-6; D not resolved. This CDR3 has 15 residues. CDR1 and CDR2 from the germline V gene are SNHLY and FYNNEI. V lost 1 base and J lost 4, with 8 bases in between. CDR3 DNA sequence: TGTGCCAGCAGTGAAGGCAGGAATTATAATTCACCCCTCCACTTT. This translates into CASSEGRNYNSPLHF.

The CDR3 region is CASSGLGFEFYEQYF. DNA for the CDR3: TGTGCCAGTAGCGGCCTAGGATTCGAATTTTACGAGCAGTACTTC. This chain connects TRBV3-1 (or the pseudogene TRBV3-2) to TRBJ2-7, with D perhaps matching TRBD2 (6 bases). Trimming took off 9 bases at V and 4 bases at J, with 22 bases between the two ends. The CDR3 runs to 15 residues. Germline loops: CDR1 LGHDT, CDR2 YNNKEL (reference sequence).

The chain recombines TRBV11-2 with TRBJ2-5; no clear D gene. Trimming stripped 4 bases from V and 0 bases from J, with 3 bases between. Per the germline V gene, CDR1 is SGHAT and CDR2 is FQNNGV. This CDR3 has 12 amino acids. The CDR3 nucleotides read TGTGCCAGCAGCTCGTACCAAGAGACCCAGTACTTC. It codes for CASSSYQETQYF. Looking up the rest from reference TRBV11-2 and TRBJ2-5 gives the full variable domain: EAGVAQSPRYKIIEKRQSVAFWCNPISGHATLYWYQQILGQGPKLLIQFQNNGVVDDSQLPKDRFSAERLKGVDSTLKIQPAKLEDSAVYLCASSSYQETQYFGPGTRLLVL.

This chain uses TRBV7-3 with TRBJ2-7, with TRBD2 as a possible D gene (5 bases). Trimming removed 1 base from V and 5 bases from J, with 24 bases in between. Germline V gene lookup returns CDR1 SGHTA and CDR2 FQGTGA. The CDR3 is 18 amino acids. The CDR3 loop reads CASSLRGEDRLLCHEQYF. The CDR3 DNA reads TGTGCCAGCAGCTTAAGGGGAGAGGACCGATTGCTTTGCCACGAGCAGTACTTC.

J is TRBJ2-1 and V is TRBV11-2; 10 bases align to TRBD2. Trimming removed 3 bases from V and 8 bases from J; junction bases left unmatched: 13. CDR3 length equals 17 residues. Germline V gene lookup returns CDR1 SGHAT and CDR2 FQNNGV. The CDR3 nucleotides read TGTGCCAGCAGCTTTTGGCCCCAGCGGGGGGGCAGGGATGAGCAGTTCTTC. Translated: CASSFWPQRGGRDEQFF.